What follows are 23 T cell receptor beta chains derived from one specimen sequenced in a study of metastatic and nonmetastatic thyroid tumors. TCRdb reanalyzed the PCR reads via MiXCR. The sample includes approximately 16,000 clones, approximately 31% seen only once; the top ten take over 9.5%. Patients had received no treatment of any kind before thyroid surgery. Sequencing was carried out using blood. These receptors were taken from a female donor with papillary thyroid cancer or a benign thyroid nodule (not recorded which). Some clones in this sample may be carry-over from other donors' samples.

This chain links TRBV18 with TRBJ1-1, with TRBD1 identical over 9 bases. The CDR3 consists of 16 residues. Germline V gives CDR1 KGHSH, CDR2 LQKENI. The junction had 9 bases not matched to a gene; V was cut back by 1 base and J by 6 bases. The CDR3 nucleotides are TGTGCCAGCTCACCACGGAAACAGGGGGCAGGAGCTGAAGCTTTCTTT. The encoded protein is CASSPRKQGAGAEAFF.

This clone was seen ten or more times. V and J are TRBV6-4 and TRBJ2-7; D not resolved. CDR1 and CDR2 (germline): MRHNA, SNTAGT. V lost 8 bases and J lost 1, with 0 bases in between. The CDR3 is 9 residues long. The DNA for the CDR3 is TGTGCCAGCTCCTACGAGCAGTACTTC. The encoded protein is CASSYEQYF.

This clone was counted at least ten times. Other DNA sequences of this sample code for an identical CDR3. The chain employs TRBV12-3 or TRBV12-4 and TRBJ1-1; D remains ambiguous. This CDR3 has 13 amino acids. Trimming removed 9 bases at V and 4 bases at J, with 15 bases between. CDR3 sequence (DNA): TGTGCCAGTAGCCTCGTACAGCGCACTGAAGCTTTCTTT. Protein sequence: CASSLVQRTEAFF.

This chain joins TRBV12-3 or TRBV12-4 and TRBJ1-1; D perhaps matches TRBD1 (5 bases). CDR3 size: 15 residues. V lost 5 bases to trimming and J lost 5 bases, with 18 bases between them. This CDR3 reads CASSTGGWLGTEAFF. Written as DNA, the CDR3 is TGTGCCAGCAGTACGGGGGGGTGGTTGGGAACTGAAGCTTTCTTT.

This clone is classed as medium-sized. This rearrangement joins TRBV6-6 to TRBJ2-2; 11 bases are shared with TRBD1. V gave up 7 bases and J gave up 0 bases; unmatched junction bases: 16. CDR1 is MNHNY, CDR2 SVGAGI, per germline (reference sequence). The CDR3 contains 20 residues. The CDR3 DNA reads TGTGCCAGCAACAACCGGGACAGGGGGGGGTTTATAACGAACACCGGGGAGCTGTTTTTT. This encodes CASNNRDRGGFITNTGELFF.

The chain is built from TRBV20-1 and TRBJ2-3; D is perhaps TRBD2 (7 bases). This CDR3 has 15 residues. V gave up 1 base and J gave up 2 bases, with 13 bases separating them. The germline V gene encodes CDR1 DFQATT and CDR2 SNEGSKA (reference sequence). CDR3 sequence (DNA): TGCAGTGCTAGAGGGGCGGGGGCTATCACAGATACGCAGTATTTT. Protein: CSARGAGAITDTQYF.

This clone was seen only a few times. The V and J genes are TRBV27 and TRBJ1-5; D is ambiguous. Trimming stripped 6 bases from V and 0 bases from J, with 9 bases between. The germline V gene has CDR1 MNHEY and CDR2 SMNVEV (reference sequence). The CDR3 is 14 residues long. The chain's CDR3 is CASSQIYSNQPQHF. CDR3 DNA: TGTGCCAGCAGCCAGATTTATAGCAATCAGCCCCAGCATTTT.

The chain links TRBV20-1 to TRBJ1-2; TRBD1 aligns across 9 bases. Unmatched junction bases numbered 13, after V lost 6 bases and J lost 8 bases. CDR1 DFQATT and CDR2 SNEGSKA come from the germline V gene (reference sequence). The CDR3 has 14 residues. The CDR3 protein is CSAKQGAEFAGYTF. The CDR3 DNA is TGCAGTGCCAAACAGGGGGCGGAATTTGCAGGCTACACCTTC.

A note on this clone: One junction end does not reproduce the germline sequence, and a read error may be involved. V gene TRBV7-6 combines with J gene TRBJ2-2; 8 positions agree with TRBD1. The germline V gene encodes CDR1 SGHVS and CDR2 FNYEAQ. The CDR3 has 16 amino acids. The DNA of the CDR3 is TGTTCCAGCAGCTTAGGTCAGGGGGCAATCACCGGTGAGCTGTTTTTT. Protein: CSSSLGQGAITGELFF.

This clone ranks as medium-sized. The chain uses TRBV2 and TRBJ1-2, with a tentative D call TRBD1 (6 bases). Germline CDR1 SNHLY, CDR2 FYNNEI. CDR3 length equals 12 residues. Trimming stripped 5 bases from V and 6 bases from J, with 10 bases between. The CDR3 protein is CASSLNRDGYTF. The DNA for the CDR3 is TGTGCCAGCAGTCTCAACAGGGATGGCTACACCTTC.

This clone was observed many times. V is TRBV12-3 or TRBV12-4 and J is TRBJ2-2; 7 bases line up with TRBD1. V shed 7 bases and J 6 bases; nucleotides not matched to a gene: 11. This CDR3 spans 15 amino acids. The CDR3 region is CASNPSQGVSGELFF. Here the CDR3 DNA reads TGTGCCAGCAACCCAAGCCAGGGGGTTTCCGGGGAGCTGTTTTTT.

The chain is built from TRBV2 and TRBJ1-6; D call uncertain. The V end lost 2 bases, the J end lost 0 bases, and 8 bases lay between the germline ends. Germline loops: CDR1 SNHLY, CDR2 FYNNEI. The CDR3 is 16 residues long. In DNA, the CDR3 is TGTGCCAGCAGTGAATCGGCCAGCTCCTATAATTCACCCCTCCACTTT. It yields the protein CASSESASSYNSPLHF.

Of note for this clone: A read error may account for a junction end that differs from germline. This chain connects TRBV4-1 to TRBJ2-1; no definite D call. This CDR3 contains 14 residues. CDR1 MGHRA and CDR2 YSYEKL come from the germline V gene. The CDR3 region is CASSQDPGYNDQFF. CDR3 coding DNA: TGCGCCAGCAGCCAAGATCCAGGTTACAATGATCAGTTCTTT.

The rearrangement uses TRBV7-3 and TRBJ1-2; D is possibly TRBD1 (5 bases). The CDR3 has 13 residues. Trimming removed 7 bases at V and 12 bases at J, with 21 bases between. Per germline, CDR1 SGHTA and CDR2 FQGTGA. The CDR3 DNA reads as TGTGCCAGCATAAGAGAGCAACATTGGGGCCACACCTTC. Amino acids: CASIREQHWGHTF.

V gene TRBV19 combines with J gene TRBJ1-5; D unclear. The germline gives CDR1 LNHDA, CDR2 SQIVND (reference sequence). Trimming stripped 7 bases from V and 11 bases from J, with 21 bases between. This CDR3 has 14 residues. Written as DNA, the CDR3 is TGTGCCAGTAAGACGGTCCAGTTGAGGCAGTCCCAGCATTTT. The encoded protein is CASKTVQLRQSQHF.

In this sample, this clone turned up many times. V usage is TRBV7-8 and J usage is TRBJ2-3, with D tentatively TRBD1 (6 bases). The length of the CDR3 is 16 residues. V lost 8 bases and J 5 bases, leaving 23 bases between the germline ends. CDR1 is SGHVS and CDR2 is FQNEAQ in the germline V gene. CDR3 nucleotide sequence: TGTGCCAGCCCTCCAAACCCGCAGGGGCCATTAGATACGCAGTATTTT. Translating it yields CASPPNPQGPLDTQYF.

This clone came up many times. The V and J genes are TRBV7-2 and TRBJ2-3; the D is unclear. The CDR3 covers 14 residues. Trimming cost V 0 bases and J 4 bases, with 8 bases left between them. The germline gives CDR1 SGHTA, CDR2 FQGNSA. CDR3 in amino acids: CASSLAQRPDTQYF. CDR3 nucleotides: TGTGCCAGCAGCTTAGCGCAGCGCCCAGATACGCAGTATTTT.

Comments on this clone: With a much larger clone just one base away, this may be a read error. The rearrangement joins TRBV10-3 to TRBJ2-7; 10 nucleotides line up with TRBD1. The CDR3 sequence is 14 residues long. Germline loops: CDR1 ENHRY, CDR2 SYGVKD. Here the CDR3 DNA reads TGTGCTATCAGTCCCGGACAGGGGGTCCACGAGCAGTACTTC. It codes for CAISPGQGVHEQYF.

This clone came up a few times. The chain is built from TRBV9 and TRBJ1-2; D is possibly TRBD1 (6 bases). CDR1 and CDR2 (germline): SGDLS, YYNGEE. The V end lost 0 bases, the J end lost 1 base, and 10 bases lay between the germline ends. The CDR3 spans 15 residues. The CDR3 nucleotides read TGTGCCAGCAGCGTAGATGGACAGCGTAACTATGGCTACACCTTC. Translated, it gives CASSVDGQRNYGYTF.

By proportion, this clone is medium-sized. The chain carries TRBV28 and TRBJ1-2, with D perhaps TRBD1 (5 bases). This CDR3 contains 14 residues. CDR1 and CDR2 (germline): MDHEN, SYDVKM. The V end lost 0 bases, the J end lost 8 bases, and 13 bases lay between the germline ends. CDR3 in DNA: TGTGCCAGCAGTTTATGGTTGGGACGGGCGGGCTACACCTTC. Translation: CASSLWLGRAGYTF.

The V gene is TRBV6-1, the J gene TRBJ2-1; 10 nucleotides align to TRBD1. V lost 2 bases and J lost 5; bases outside the gene matches: 6. The CDR3 spans 16 residues. Germline assignment: CDR1 MNHNS and CDR2 SASEGT. This CDR3 reads CASSEWRTGGHNEQFF. The CDR3 DNA reads TGTGCCAGCAGTGAATGGAGGACAGGGGGGCACAATGAGCAGTTCTTC.

This clone was observed a handful of times. This chain joins TRBV10-3 and TRBJ2-1, with TRBD2 identical over 8 bases. This CDR3 region has 14 residues. The V and J ends lost 3 bases and 6 bases, in that order; junction bases with no gene match: 4. CDR1 is ENHRY, CDR2 SYGVKD, per germline. CDR3 nucleotides: TGTGCCATCAGTGATACTAGCGGTTTCAATGAGCAGTTCTTC. As protein: CAISDTSGFNEQFF.

The CDR3 reads CASSLGTSGGATDTQYF. DNA for the CDR3: TGTGCCAGCAGCTTAGGGACTAGCGGGGGGGCGACAGATACGCAGTATTTT. The J gene is TRBJ2-3, the V gene TRBV11-1; TRBD2 aligns across 15 bases. This CDR3 comprises 17 residues. Germline CDR1 is SGHAT and CDR2 is FQDESV (reference sequence). Trimming cost V 1 base and J 3 bases; bases outside gene matches: 2.